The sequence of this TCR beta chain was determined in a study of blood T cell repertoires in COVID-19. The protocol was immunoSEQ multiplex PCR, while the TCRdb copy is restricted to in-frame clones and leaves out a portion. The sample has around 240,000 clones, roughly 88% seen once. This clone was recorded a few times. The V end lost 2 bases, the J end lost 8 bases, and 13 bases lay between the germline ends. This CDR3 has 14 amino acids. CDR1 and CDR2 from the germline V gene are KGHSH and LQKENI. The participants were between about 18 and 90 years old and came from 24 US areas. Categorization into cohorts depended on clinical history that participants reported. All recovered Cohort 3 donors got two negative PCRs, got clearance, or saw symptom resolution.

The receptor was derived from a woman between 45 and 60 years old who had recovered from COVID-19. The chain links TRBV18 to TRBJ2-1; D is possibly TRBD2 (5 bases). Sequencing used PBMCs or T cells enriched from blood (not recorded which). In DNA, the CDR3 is TGTGCCAGCTCACCAGAACTAGAAAGAGATGAGCAGTTCTTC. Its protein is CASSPELERDEQFF.